This T cell receptor beta chain was profiled in a study of follicular helper T cells after annual influenza vaccination. Measured with immunoSEQ multiplex PCR; TCRdb has only the in-frame clones, and not every one. The repertoire holds about 4,800 clones, with approximately 86% as singletons. Described time point: 2015-2016 season, 7 days after influenza vaccination. Looked up from germline, CDR1 is MNHEY and CDR2 is SVGAGI. Trimming removed 1 base from V and 6 bases from J, with 3 bases in between. The CDR3 extends over 11 amino acids. The chain employs TRBV6-5 and TRBJ2-5; no reliable D call. The TCR sequence derives from an adult who received the influenza vaccine. Sample: CXCR5+ CD38- circulating T follicular helper cells from blood, taken 7 days after influenza vaccination. As to subset: circulating Tfh, non-naive CD4+CXCR5+PD-1+ (ICOS+CD38+ or ICOS-CD38-). In DNA form, the CDR3 reads TGTGCCAGCAGTTACTGGAAGACCCAGTACTTC. Translation: CASSYWKTQYF.